What follows are 12 T cell receptor beta chains derived from one specimen sequenced in a study of blood T cell repertoires in COVID-19. Clones were read by immunoSEQ multiplex PCR, and TCRdb kept only the in-frame ones, dropping some. The repertoire holds approximately 170,000 clones, with roughly 84% as singletons. The sequencing sample was made of peripheral blood. These receptors came from a woman of 80 years or more with active or convalescent COVID-19.

The chain is built from TRBV7-6 and TRBJ1-1, with D possibly being TRBD1 (6 bases). The CDR3 runs 17 residues. Trimming left V 5 bases short and J 5 bases short, with 24 bases between. Looked up from germline, CDR1 is SGHVS and CDR2 is FNYEAQ. DNA of the CDR3: TGTGCCAGCAGCCGTTCCGGGACACTACCATCAGGGACTGAAGCTTTCTTT. Translating gives CASSRSGTLPSGTEAFF.

The gene calls are TRBV27 and TRBJ1-6; 8 positions match TRBD1. Germline CDR1 MNHEY, CDR2 SMNVEV (reference sequence). The CDR3 runs to 14 residues. V was pared by 5 bases and J by 8 bases, with 5 bases of the junction left unmatched. CDR3 coding DNA: TGTGCCAGCAGTCCGGACAGGGTTTATTCACCCCTCCACTTT. Protein sequence: CASSPDRVYSPLHF.

The rearrangement joins TRBV19 to TRBJ1-2; 10 bases match TRBD1. The CDR3 has 13 residues. Germline loops: CDR1 LNHDA, CDR2 SQIVND (reference sequence). Unmatched junction bases numbered 5, after V lost 8 bases and J lost 5 bases. The CDR3 sequence: CASSGQGTYGYTF. The CDR3 nucleotides are TGTGCCAGTTCGGGACAGGGGACATATGGCTACACCTTC.

The chain uses TRBV5-1 and TRBJ2-1; 14 bases align to TRBD2. CDR1 is SGHRS and CDR2 is YFSETQ in the germline V gene. This CDR3 has 18 amino acids. V shed 4 bases, J shed 6 bases, and the junction held 12 bases outside the gene matches. The CDR3 loop reads CASSPGLAGVGGGNEQFF. Here the CDR3 DNA reads TGCGCCAGCAGCCCGGGACTAGCGGGAGTCGGAGGTGGCAATGAGCAGTTCTTC.

Written as DNA, the CDR3 is TGTGCCAGCAGCCCGGGTAGGCAGCTAAATTCACCCCTCCACTTT. Protein sequence: CASSPGRQLNSPLHF. The chain is built from TRBV5-6 and TRBJ1-6; D is undetermined. There are 15 residues in the CDR3. The V gene lost 4 bases and the J gene lost 7 bases, with 15 bases spanning the gap. Germline V CDR1 and CDR2: SGHDT, YYEEEE.

The chain joins TRBV29-1 to TRBJ1-3, with 7 bases identical to TRBD1. CDR1 and CDR2 from the germline V gene are SQVTM and ANQGSEA. The CDR3 length is 13 residues. V shed 6 bases and J 0 bases; nucleotides not matched to a gene: 2. CDR3 residues: CSVGQSSGNTIYF. The CDR3 coding sequence is TGCAGCGTGGGACAGAGCTCTGGAAACACCATATATTTT.

V and J are TRBV18 and TRBJ2-3, with 11 nucleotides matching TRBD1. From germline, CDR1 is KGHSH and CDR2 LQKENI. The CDR3 has 16 residues. V lost 6 bases to trimming and J lost 4 bases; unmatched junction nucleotides: 9. This chain's CDR3 is CASSLTGTGGPDTQYF. CDR3 in DNA: TGTGCCAGCTCGCTCACCGGGACAGGGGGACCAGATACGCAGTATTTT.

V is TRBV7-9 and J is TRBJ1-4; tentative D call: TRBD1 (5 bases). The CDR3 sequence is 18 residues long. V shed 1 base and J shed 2 bases, with 17 bases lying between them. In germline, CDR1 is SEHNR, CDR2 FQNEAQ (reference sequence). This CDR3 is CASSLGRGLTKTNEKLFF. The CDR3 nucleotides are TGTGCCAGCAGCTTAGGGAGGGGACTTACTAAGACTAATGAAAAACTGTTTTTT.

V gene TRBV20-1 combines with J gene TRBJ2-2, with 8 bases fitting TRBD2. This CDR3 has 15 amino acids. Germline V gene lookup returns CDR1 DFQATT and CDR2 SNEGSKA (reference sequence). The trim removed 3 bases at V and 5 bases at J, leaving 8 bases unmatched. CDR3 sequence reads: CSASSSAGGTGELFF. CDR3 bases: TGCAGTGCTAGTTCCAGCGCGGGAGGAACCGGGGAGCTGTTTTTT.

This clone appeared a single time. The chain joins TRBV27 to TRBJ1-4, with no clear D. V was cut by 2 bases and J by 7 bases, with 11 bases left in between. Germline lookup yields CDR1 MNHEY and CDR2 SMNVEV (reference sequence). The CDR3 sequence is 14 residues long. CDR3 nucleotides: TGTGCCAGCAGTTTAAGAGGGATGGGTGAAAAACTGTTTTTT. Residues: CASSLRGMGEKLFF.

Comment on this clone: This may stem from a read error, because a much larger clone lies one nucleotide away. The sample contains more than one DNA sequence encoding this CDR3. This sequence joins TRBV5-8 and TRBJ1-5; 8 nucleotides agree with TRBD1. V shed 4 bases, J shed 4 bases, and the junction held 4 bases outside the gene matches. The length of the CDR3 is 14 residues. Germline values: CDR1 SGHTS, CDR2 YDEGEE. CDR3 DNA: TGTGCCAGCAGCCCCCGGACAGGGAATCAGCCCCAGCATTTT. It codes for CASSPRTGNQPQHF.

This rearrangement joins TRBV5-1 to TRBJ1-1, with 7 bases identical to TRBD1. The V gene's germline CDR1 is SGHRS and CDR2 YFSETQ. V was pared by 3 bases and J by 5 bases, with 10 bases of the junction left unmatched. The CDR3 spans 15 residues. CDR3 loop: CASSSLQGSGTEAFF. DNA of the CDR3: TGCGCCAGCAGCTCGCTACAGGGGAGCGGGACTGAAGCTTTCTTT.